This TCR beta chain was sequenced for a study of cytomegalovirus exposure and HLA in healthy donors. General observations from the study: High specificity and sensitivity for cytomegalovirus status were reported for the classifier. Later genetic work tied a missense DCLRE1C variant to beta-chain V and J trimming. Further analysis was carried out later, and it showed several of the most significant clusters appearing linked to common viral pathogens. There were 164 TCR beta chains listed as cytomegalovirus-associated.

With regard to this clone: What it binds is not known.

The CDR3 is 15 residues long. With V trimmed by 3 bases and J by 9 bases, 9 bases remained unmatched. The germline CDR1 and CDR2 sequences are GTSNPN and SVGIG (reference sequence). The PCR made use of 60 Vbeta and 13 Jbeta primers. Sequencing used immunoSEQ multiplex PCR; TCRdb keeps in-frame clones, though not all of them. The sample records approximately 200,000 clones, about 80% being singletons. The chain has TRBV30 and TRBJ2-1; 12 bases map to TRBD1. The sequenced material came from PBMCs. The receptor's source is a woman aged 18-35 years in good health and CMV-seropositive. The CDR3 nucleotides read TGTGCCTGGAGCGCCCCGGGACAGGGGGCTGGTGAGCAGTTCTTC. Its protein product is CAWSAPGQGAGEQFF. The entire variable domain, with the rest obtained from reference TRBV30 and TRBJ2-1, is as follows: SQTIHQWPATLVQPVGSPLSLECTVEGTSNPNLYWYRQAAGRGLQLLFYSVGIGQISSEVPQNLSASRPQDRQFILSSKKLLLSDSGFYLCAWSAPGQGAGEQFFGPGTRLTVL.